This is a list of T cell receptor beta chains from one sample in a study of cytomegalovirus exposure and HLA in healthy donors. The repertoire was sequenced with immunoSEQ multiplex PCR; TCRdb's copy has only in-frame clones and lacks some. The sample yields roughly 100,000 clones, 80% seen once. Sequenced sample: PBMCs. These TCRs come from a man aged 25 to 45 in good health and CMV-seropositive. The CDR3 runs from the conserved cysteine through the conserved F or W. Fields, in order: V gene, J gene, D gene, CDR3 protein, CDR3 DNA. The D gene is left open where the match is weak.

V: TRBV4-1; J: TRBJ2-5; D: TRBD2; CDR3: CASSQGGTRVTSGTQYF; DNA: TGCGCCAGCAGCCAAGGCGGGACTAGAGTCACCTCGGGGACCCAGTACTTC
V: TRBV6-6; J: TRBJ2-2; D: TRBD1; CDR3: CASSPTGGASTGELFF; DNA: TGTGCCAGCAGTCCAACAGGGGGCGCGAGCACCGGGGAGCTGTTTTTT
V: TRBV19; J: TRBJ2-2; D: .; CDR3: CASSPIGGQNTGELFF; DNA: TGTGCCAGTAGTCCTATCGGGGGGCAGAACACCGGGGAGCTGTTTTTT
V: TRBV4-1; J: TRBJ1-2; D: TRBD1; CDR3: CASSQDGGQGYYGYTF; DNA: TGCGCCAGCAGCCAAGATGGGGGACAGGGTTACTATGGCTACACCTTC
V: TRBV18; J: TRBJ1-6; D: TRBD1; CDR3: CASSLYGTVNSPLHF; DNA: TGTGCCAGCTCACTGTATGGGACAGTCAATTCACCCCTCCACTTT
V: TRBV6-1; J: TRBJ1-1; D: .; CDR3: CASSLTVTNTEAFF; DNA: TGTGCCAGCAGTCTGACAGTCACGAACACTGAAGCCTTCTTT
V: TRBV5-6; J: TRBJ1-1; D: .; CDR3: CASSLRVYTEAFF; DNA: TGTGCCAGCAGCTTGCGGGTTTACACTGAAGCTTTCTTT
V: TRBV27; J: TRBJ2-1; D: TRBD2; CDR3: CASSLLTSGDNEQFF; DNA: TGTGCCAGCAGTTTACTGACTAGCGGGGACAATGAGCAGTTCTTC
V: TRBV2; J: TRBJ2-5; D: TRBD2; CDR3: CASSEDSSGETQYF; DNA: TGTGCCAGCAGTGAAGATTCTAGCGGAGAGACCCAGTACTTC
V: TRBV5-1; J: TRBJ2-2; D: TRBD2; CDR3: CASSHKLAVNTGELFF; DNA: TGCGCCAGCAGCCATAAACTAGCGGTGAACACCGGGGAGCTGTTTTTT
V: TRBV6-5; J: TRBJ2-3; D: TRBD2; CDR3: CASSYSLAGGGTQYF; DNA: TGTGCCAGCAGTTACTCCCTAGCGGGGGGGGGTACGCAGTATTTT